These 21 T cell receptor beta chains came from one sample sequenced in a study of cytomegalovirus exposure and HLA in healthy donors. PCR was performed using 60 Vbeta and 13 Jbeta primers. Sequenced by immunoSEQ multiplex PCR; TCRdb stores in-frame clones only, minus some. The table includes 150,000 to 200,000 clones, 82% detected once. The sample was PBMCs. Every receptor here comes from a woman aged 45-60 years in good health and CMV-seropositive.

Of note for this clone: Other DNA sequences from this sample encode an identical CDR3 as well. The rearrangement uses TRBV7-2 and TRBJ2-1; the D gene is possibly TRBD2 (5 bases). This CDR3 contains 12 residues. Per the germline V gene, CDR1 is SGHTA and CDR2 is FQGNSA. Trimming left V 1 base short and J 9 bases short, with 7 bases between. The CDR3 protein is CASSLGRGEQFF. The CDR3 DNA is TGTGCCAGCAGCTTAGGCCGGGGTGAGCAGTTCTTC.

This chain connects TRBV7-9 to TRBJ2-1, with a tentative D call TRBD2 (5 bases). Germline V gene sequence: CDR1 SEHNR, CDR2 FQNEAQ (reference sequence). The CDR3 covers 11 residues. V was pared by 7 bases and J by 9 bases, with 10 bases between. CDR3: CASTIAGEQFF. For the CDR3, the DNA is TGTGCCAGCACAATTGCGGGTGAGCAGTTCTTC.

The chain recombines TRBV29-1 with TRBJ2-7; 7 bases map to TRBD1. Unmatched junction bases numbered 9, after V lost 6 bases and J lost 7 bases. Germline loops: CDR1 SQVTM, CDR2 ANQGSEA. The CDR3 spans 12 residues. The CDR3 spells CSVETGSEEQYF. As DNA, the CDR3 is TGCAGCGTCGAGACAGGGTCAGAGGAGCAGTACTTC.

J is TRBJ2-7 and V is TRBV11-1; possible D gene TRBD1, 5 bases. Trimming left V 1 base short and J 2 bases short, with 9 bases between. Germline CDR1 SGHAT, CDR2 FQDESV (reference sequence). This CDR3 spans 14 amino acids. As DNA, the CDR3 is TGTGCCAGCAGCTTAGAAGGCAGGGCCTACGAGCAGTACTTC. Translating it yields CASSLEGRAYEQYF.

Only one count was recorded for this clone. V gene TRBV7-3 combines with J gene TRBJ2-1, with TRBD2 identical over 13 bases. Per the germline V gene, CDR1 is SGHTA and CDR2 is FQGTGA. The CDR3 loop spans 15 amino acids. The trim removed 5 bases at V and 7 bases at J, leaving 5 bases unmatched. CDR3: CASSTSTSGRNEQFF. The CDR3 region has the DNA TGTGCCAGCAGCACGTCGACTAGCGGGAGGAATGAGCAGTTCTTC.

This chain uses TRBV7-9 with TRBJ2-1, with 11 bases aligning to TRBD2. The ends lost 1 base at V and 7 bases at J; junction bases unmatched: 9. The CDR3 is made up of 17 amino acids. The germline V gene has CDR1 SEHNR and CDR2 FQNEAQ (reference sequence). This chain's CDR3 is CASSLGPSGGSVNEQFF. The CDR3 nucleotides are TGTGCCAGCAGCTTAGGCCCTAGCGGGGGGTCCGTAAATGAGCAGTTCTTC.

The CDR3 is CASSQDAGAPDTQYF. In DNA form, the CDR3 reads TGCGCCAGCAGCCAAGATGCGGGAGCCCCAGATACGCAGTATTTT. The chain carries TRBV4-1 and TRBJ2-3, with 7 positions matching TRBD2. This CDR3 has 15 residues. V gave up 0 bases and J gave up 4 bases; unmatched junction bases: 4. From germline, CDR1 is MGHRA and CDR2 YSYEKL.

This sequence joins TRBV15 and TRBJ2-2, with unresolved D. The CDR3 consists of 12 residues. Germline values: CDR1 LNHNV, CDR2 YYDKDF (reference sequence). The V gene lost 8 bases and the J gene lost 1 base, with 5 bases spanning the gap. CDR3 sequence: CATSGNTGELFF. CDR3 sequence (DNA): TGTGCCACCTCGGGGAACACCGGGGAGCTGTTTTTT.

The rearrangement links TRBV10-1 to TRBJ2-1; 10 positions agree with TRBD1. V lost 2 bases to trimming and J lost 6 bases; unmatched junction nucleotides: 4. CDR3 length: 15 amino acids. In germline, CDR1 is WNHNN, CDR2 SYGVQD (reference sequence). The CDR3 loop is CASSEEGTGVNEQFF. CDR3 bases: TGCGCCAGCAGTGAGGAGGGGACAGGGGTCAATGAGCAGTTCTTC.

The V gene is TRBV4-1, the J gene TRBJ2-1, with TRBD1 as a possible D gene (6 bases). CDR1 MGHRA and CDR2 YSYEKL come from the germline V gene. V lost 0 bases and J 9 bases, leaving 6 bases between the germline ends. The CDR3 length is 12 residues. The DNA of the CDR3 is TGCGCCAGCAGCCAAGAAGGGGGTGAGCAGTTCTTC. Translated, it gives CASSQEGGEQFF.

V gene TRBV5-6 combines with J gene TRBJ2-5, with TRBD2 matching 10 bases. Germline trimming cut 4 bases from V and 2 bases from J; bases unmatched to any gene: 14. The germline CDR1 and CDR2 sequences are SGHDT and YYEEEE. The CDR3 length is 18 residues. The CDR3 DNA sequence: TGTGCCAGCAGCCGGAGAAGGGATGTTAGCGGGGGGCAAGAGACCCAGTACTTC. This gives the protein CASSRRRDVSGGQETQYF.

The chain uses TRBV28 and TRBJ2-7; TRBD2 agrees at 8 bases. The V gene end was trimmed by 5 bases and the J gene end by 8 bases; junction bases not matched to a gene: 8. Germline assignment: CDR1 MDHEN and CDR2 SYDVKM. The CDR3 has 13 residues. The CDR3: CASSPRGGSKQYF. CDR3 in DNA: TGTGCCAGCAGTCCCCGGGGGGGGTCCAAGCAGTACTTC.

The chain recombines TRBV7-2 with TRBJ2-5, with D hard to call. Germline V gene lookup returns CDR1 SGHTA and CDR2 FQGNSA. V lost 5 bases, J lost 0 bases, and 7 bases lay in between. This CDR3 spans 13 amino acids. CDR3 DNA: TGTGCCAGCAGCCCTCGGTACCAAGAGACCCAGTACTTC. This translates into CASSPRYQETQYF.

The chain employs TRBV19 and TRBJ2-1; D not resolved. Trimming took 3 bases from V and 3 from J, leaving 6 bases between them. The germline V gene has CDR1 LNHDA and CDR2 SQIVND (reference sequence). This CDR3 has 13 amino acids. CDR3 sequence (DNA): TGTGCCAGTAGTATTATAGACTACAATGAGCAGTTCTTC. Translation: CASSIIDYNEQFF.

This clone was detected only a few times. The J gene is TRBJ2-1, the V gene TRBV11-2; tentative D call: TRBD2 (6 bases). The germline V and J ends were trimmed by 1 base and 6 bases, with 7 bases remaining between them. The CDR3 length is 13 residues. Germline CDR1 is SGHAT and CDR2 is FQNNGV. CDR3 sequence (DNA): TGTGCCAGCAGCTTAGGACTAGGCAATGAGCAGTTCTTC. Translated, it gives CASSLGLGNEQFF.

In DNA, the CDR3 is TGTGCCAGCAGCCCCCTCGGGGCGGGAGGTTATGCCACCGGGGAGCTGTTTTTT. The encoded protein is CASSPLGAGGYATGELFF. V usage is TRBV5-6 and J usage is TRBJ2-2; 8 bases map to TRBD2. The CDR3 covers 18 residues. The V gene's germline CDR1 is SGHDT and CDR2 YYEEEE. V lost 4 bases and J lost 4; bases outside the gene matches: 15. Based on the CDR3 plus reference TRBV5-6 and TRBJ2-2, the full variable domain is DAGVTQSPTHLIKTRGQQVTLRCSPKSGHDTVSWYQQALGQGPQFIFQYYEEEERQRGNFPDRFSGHQFPNYSSELNVNALLLGDSALYLCASSPLGAGGYATGELFFGEGSRLTVL.

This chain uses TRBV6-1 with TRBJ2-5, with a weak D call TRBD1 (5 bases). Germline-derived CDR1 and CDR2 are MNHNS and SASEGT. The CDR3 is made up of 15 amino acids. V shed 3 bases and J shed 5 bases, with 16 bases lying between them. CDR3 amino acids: CASSDMTVRRETQYF. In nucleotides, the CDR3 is TGTGCCAGCAGTGACATGACAGTTCGTAGGGAGACCCAGTACTTC.

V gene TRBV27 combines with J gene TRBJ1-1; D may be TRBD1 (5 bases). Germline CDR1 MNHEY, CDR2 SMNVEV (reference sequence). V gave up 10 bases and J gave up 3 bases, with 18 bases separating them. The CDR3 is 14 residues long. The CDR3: CATQYRSSDTEAFF. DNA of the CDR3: TGTGCCACCCAATACAGGTCTTCGGACACTGAAGCTTTCTTT.

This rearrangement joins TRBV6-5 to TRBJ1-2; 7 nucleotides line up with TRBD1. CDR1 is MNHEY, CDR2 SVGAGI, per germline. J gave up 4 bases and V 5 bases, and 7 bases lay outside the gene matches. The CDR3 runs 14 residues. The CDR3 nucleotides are TGTGCCAGCAGTACGTACAGGGGAAGCTATGGCTACACCTTC. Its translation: CASSTYRGSYGYTF.

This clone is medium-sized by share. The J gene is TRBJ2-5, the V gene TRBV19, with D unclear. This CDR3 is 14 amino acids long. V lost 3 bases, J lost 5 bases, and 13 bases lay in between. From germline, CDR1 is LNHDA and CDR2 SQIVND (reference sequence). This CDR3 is CASSIGSAGETQYF. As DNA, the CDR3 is TGTGCCAGTAGTATCGGCAGCGCCGGGGAGACCCAGTACTTC.

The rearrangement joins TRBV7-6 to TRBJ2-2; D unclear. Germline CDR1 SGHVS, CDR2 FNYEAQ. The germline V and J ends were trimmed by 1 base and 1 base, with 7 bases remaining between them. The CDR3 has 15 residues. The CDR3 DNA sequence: TGTGCCAGCAGCTTAGACCCAGGGAACACCGGGGAGCTGTTTTTT. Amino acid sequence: CASSLDPGNTGELFF. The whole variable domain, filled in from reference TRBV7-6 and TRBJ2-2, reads GAGVSQSPRYKVTKRGQDVALRCDPISGHVSLYWYRQALGQGPEFLTYFNYEAQQDKSGLPNDRFSAERPEGSISTLTIQRTEQRDSAMYRCASSLDPGNTGELFFGEGSRLTVL.